The rows below give T cell receptor beta chains drawn from one sample of a study of T cells after yellow fever vaccination. TCRdb recomputed calls from the 5' RACE reads with MiXCR, one row per CDR3 protein. The sample yields roughly 310,000 distinct CDR3 sequences, about 9.5% seen once. Source: PBMCs, taken on the day of the first yellow fever vaccination. The source is a man between 18 and 29 years old who received the YFV17D yellow fever vaccine. Both conserved end residues are part of each CDR3. A D gene is named only where the DNA matches it firmly. Expanded clones get a size class; other rows say once, few or many, or leave the size out.

- | TRBJ2-1 | - | TRBV18 | CASSPPSLTSYNEQFF | TGTGCCAGCTCACCACCCAGCCTTACATCCTACAATGAGCAGTTCTTC
once | TRBJ1-5 | TRBD1 | TRBV7-6 | CARLCDRVCKLSNQPQHF | TGTGCCAGATTATGTGACAGGGTATGTAAGCTCAGCAATCAGCCCCAGCATTTT
- | TRBJ2-1 | TRBD1 | TRBV5-4 | CASSLTGQGYNEQFF | TGTGCCAGCAGCCTCACGGGACAGGGGTACAATGAGCAGTTCTTC
few | TRBJ1-1 | - | TRBV7-9 | CASSSYHGSEAFF | TGTGCCAGCAGCTCGTATCATGGCAGTGAAGCTTTCTTT
few | TRBJ1-1 | - | TRBV7-2 | CASSSQIGRTMNTEAFF | TGTGCCAGCAGTTCACAGATCGGACGGACTATGAACACTGAAGCTTTCTTT
few | TRBJ2-2 | TRBD2 | TRBV6-5 | CASSLLAGGPTGELFF | TGTGCCAGCAGTTTACTAGCGGGGGGCCCCACCGGGGAGCTGTTTTTT
- | TRBJ2-3 | - | TRBV4-1 | CASSQVGRGGTDTQYF | TGCGCCAGCAGCCAAGTGGGCAGGGGGGGCACAGATACGCAGTATTTT
many | TRBJ2-1 | - | TRBV5-1 | CASSLTVGAYNEQFF | TGCGCCAGCAGCTTAACAGTGGGGGCCTACAATGAGCAGTTCTTC
few | TRBJ2-2 | - | TRBV9 | CASSPGHTLFF | TGTGCCAGCAGCCCAGGGCATACTCTGTTTTTT
few | TRBJ2-7 | - | TRBV12-3/TRBV12-4 | CASSFKHDYEQYF | TGTGCCAGCAGTTTCAAACACGACTACGAGCAGTACTTC
many | TRBJ2-1 | - | TRBV24-1 | CATSDFGVGVESEQFF | TGTGCCACCAGTGATTTTGGAGTAGGGGTGGAGAGTGAGCAGTTCTTC
few | TRBJ2-3 | TRBD2 | TRBV3-1 | CASRSSGVSTDTQYF | TGTGCCAGCAGAAGTAGCGGGGTGAGCACAGATACGCAGTATTTT
few | TRBJ1-1 | TRBD1 | TRBV4-3 | CASSQEDRGRGHTEAFF | TGCGCCAGCAGCCAAGAGGACAGGGGAAGGGGGCACACTGAAGCTTTCTTT
- | TRBJ2-5 | - | TRBV6-5 | CASSYAPPGRGMYQETQYF | TGTGCCAGCAGTTACGCCCCCCCGGGACGAGGGATGTACCAAGAGACCCAGTACTTC
few | TRBJ1-2 | - | TRBV4-2 | CASSQPLDPEFYGYTF | TGTGCCAGCAGCCAACCGTTAGATCCAGAGTTCTATGGCTACACCTTC
- | TRBJ2-5 | - | TRBV7-8 | CASSFPDQETQYF | TGTGCCAGCAGCTTCCCCGATCAAGAGACCCAGTACTTC
few | TRBJ1-2 | - | TRBV5-6 | CASSRKWRPANYGYTF | TGTGCCAGCAGTCGGAAATGGCGGCCGGCTAACTATGGCTACACCTTC
- | TRBJ2-2 | - | TRBV18 | CASSAINGPNTGELFF | TGTGCCAGCTCAGCCATAAACGGTCCGAACACCGGGGAGCTGTTTTTT
- | TRBJ2-1 | TRBD2 | TRBV5-1 | CASSLAGTSVVNEQFF | TGCGCCAGCAGCTTGGCCGGGACTAGCGTGGTGAATGAGCAGTTCTTC
- | TRBJ2-1 | - | TRBV27 | CASSENRAVFHNEQFF | TGTGCCAGCAGTGAAAACAGAGCCGTATTTCACAATGAGCAGTTCTTC
many | TRBJ2-3 | TRBD1 | TRBV7-9 | CASSSETGPDTQYF | TGTGCCAGCAGCTCAGAGACAGGGCCGGATACGCAGTATTTT
few | TRBJ1-6 | TRBD1 | TRBV12-5 | CASGGQGRSPLHF | TGTGCTAGTGGGGGACAGGGCCGGTCACCCCTCCACTTT
few | TRBJ2-3 | - | TRBV6-1 | CASSPGLLGTTNTQYF | TGTGCCAGCAGCCCTGGGCTATTGGGCACGACTAATACGCAGTATTTT
few | TRBJ1-6 | - | TRBV6-6 | CASSYLVSPLHF | TGTGCCAGCAGTTACCTCGTTTCACCCCTCCACTTT
many | TRBJ2-1 | - | TRBV29-1 | CSGGSSSYNEQFF | TGCAGCGGTGGATCCAGCTCCTACAATGAGCAGTTCTTC
- | TRBJ2-5 | - | TRBV19 | CARQLRETQYF | TGTGCCCGACAGCTCCGAGAGACCCAGTACTTC
many | TRBJ2-5 | TRBD2 | TRBV24-1 | CATSASGREETQYF | TGTGCCACCAGTGCATCGGGGAGGGAAGAGACCCAGTACTTC
- | TRBJ2-3 | - | TRBV5-1 | CASSRDFTGTDTQYF | TGCGCCAGCAGCCGGGACTTCACGGGGACAGATACGCAGTATTTT
few | TRBJ2-4 | - | TRBV4-3 | CASSHGPNPSIQYF | TGCGCCAGCAGCCACGGGCCGAACCCAAGCATTCAGTACTTC
many | TRBJ1-1 | TRBD1 | TRBV7-8 | CASSSDRGQTEAFF | TGTGCCAGCAGCTCAGACAGGGGTCAGACTGAAGCTTTCTTT
- | TRBJ2-1 | TRBD2 | TRBV29-1 | CSAAPTSGGDNEQFF | TGCAGCGCCGCTCCAACTAGCGGGGGCGACAATGAGCAGTTCTTC
few | TRBJ2-2 | - | TRBV23-1 | CAPITGELFF | TGCGCCCCTATCACCGGGGAGCTGTTTTTT
few | TRBJ1-2 | - | TRBV6-2/TRBV6-3 | CASKEGHVGYTF | TGTGCCAGCAAGGAGGGCCACGTCGGCTACACCTTC
once | TRBJ2-6 | - | TRBV20-1 | CCARDLNSRGSGANVLTF | TGCTGTGCTAGAGATCTTAACAGCCGAGGGTCTGGGGCCAACGTCCTGACTTTC
many | TRBJ1-1 | - | TRBV5-1 | CASSQGDTEAFF | TGCGCCAGCAGCCAAGGGGACACTGAAGCTTTCTTT
- | TRBJ1-2 | TRBD1 | TRBV20-1 | CSARDSRTGHGYTF | TGCAGTGCTAGAGATAGCCGGACAGGGCACGGCTACACCTTC
few | TRBJ1-2 | TRBD1 | TRBV5-1 | CASSLAGGDYGYTF | TGCGCCAGCAGCTTAGCAGGGGGCGACTATGGCTACACCTTC